These T cell receptor beta chains were read from a single sample in a study of technical replicates of blood from a few donors. The table came from immunoSEQ multiplex PCR; TCRdb's copy has only in-frame clones and leaves some out. The table includes roughly 80,000 clones, around 94% detected once. Sequenced: T cells isolated from PBMCs. These receptor sequences come from a human donor in good health. CDR3s include the opening cysteine and the closing phenylalanine or tryptophan. A D gene is named only where the DNA matches it firmly. Only part of the rows carry a size: once, few, many, or a class if the clone is expanded.

-	TRBV6-5	TRBJ2-5	-	CASSYSSVPQYF	TGTGCCAGCAGTTACTCATCGGTTCCCCAGTACTTC
-	TRBV28	TRBJ2-1	-	CASSGGTLPNEQFF	TGTGCCAGCAGTGGGGGGACCCTTCCCAATGAGCAGTTCTTC
-	TRBV11-3	TRBJ1-3	-	CASSLLDTIYF	TGTGCCAGCAGCCTTCTAGACACCATATATTTT
-	TRBV9	TRBJ1-1	-	CASNKDMNTEAFF	TGTGCCAGCAATAAGGACATGAACACTGAAGCTTTCTTT
-	TRBV19	TRBJ2-7	TRBD2	CASSPLAGAGYEQYF	TGTGCCAGTAGTCCCCTAGCGGGAGCAGGCTACGAGCAGTACTTC
-	TRBV2	TRBJ2-3	TRBD1	CASRLTGSTDTQYF	TGTGCCAGCAGGTTGACAGGGAGCACAGATACGCAGTATTTT
once	TRBV18	TRBJ1-2	-	CASSPPNSEVGYTF	TGTGCCAGCTCACCACCGAATTCAGAGGTTGGGTACACCTTC
-	TRBV5-4	TRBJ2-1	TRBD2	CAITGGGGRVVTYNEQFF	TGTGCCATCACGGGGGGTGGAGGCAGGGTGGTCACCTACAATGAGCAGTTCTTC
-	TRBV28	TRBJ2-1	-	CASSLQGGVGNEQFF	TGTGCCAGCAGTTTACAGGGGGGAGTAGGCAATGAGCAGTTCTTC
-	TRBV18	TRBJ2-3	TRBD2	CASSPPSGRADTQYF	TGTGCCAGCTCACCCCCTAGCGGGAGGGCGGATACGCAGTATTTT
-	TRBV18	TRBJ2-3	-	CASSRSEPDTQYF	TGTGCCAGCTCCCGGAGCGAGCCAGATACGCAGTATTTT
-	TRBV10-3	TRBJ2-1	-	CATAPGLHNEQFF	TGTGCCACTGCACCGGGACTCCACAATGAGCAGTTCTTC
-	TRBV27	TRBJ2-3	-	CASSLISELAADTQYF	TGTGCCAGCAGTTTAATTTCGGAGCTAGCCGCAGATACGCAGTATTTT
-	TRBV6-5	TRBJ1-2	TRBD1	CASTRTGTGVGYTF	TGTGCCAGCACTCGAACCGGGACAGGGGTTGGCTACACCTTC
-	TRBV7-6	TRBJ2-7	-	CASSPSWKGDYEQYF	TGTGCCAGCAGCCCGTCATGGAAGGGGGACTACGAGCAGTACTTC